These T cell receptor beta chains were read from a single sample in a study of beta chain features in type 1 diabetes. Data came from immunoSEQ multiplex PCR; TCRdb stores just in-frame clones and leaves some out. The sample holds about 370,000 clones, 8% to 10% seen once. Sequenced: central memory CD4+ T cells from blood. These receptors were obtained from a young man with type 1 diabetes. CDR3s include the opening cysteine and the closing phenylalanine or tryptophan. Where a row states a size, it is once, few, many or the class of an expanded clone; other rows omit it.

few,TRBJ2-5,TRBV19,CASSSAKQETQYF
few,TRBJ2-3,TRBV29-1,CSVKQVAGFTDTQYF
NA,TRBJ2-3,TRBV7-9,CASSLAPDTQYF
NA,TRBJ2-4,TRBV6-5,CASSYSAPSLRNIQYF
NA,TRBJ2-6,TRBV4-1,CASSQDRDTYSGANVLTF
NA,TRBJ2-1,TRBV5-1,CASSLTADRSNEQFF
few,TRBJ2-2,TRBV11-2,CASSLDGTERTGELFF
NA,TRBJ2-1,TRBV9,CASSVWGGRDREDEQFF
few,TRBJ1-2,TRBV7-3,CASSQGQNYGYTF
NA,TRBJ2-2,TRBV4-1,CASSLDRPNTGELFF
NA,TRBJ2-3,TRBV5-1,CASSRLAVTDTQYF
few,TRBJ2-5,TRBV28,CALSPGQGIETQYF
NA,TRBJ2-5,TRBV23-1,CASSQSIIIKPGTSLQETQYF
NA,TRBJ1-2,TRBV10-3,CATTTGANYGYTF
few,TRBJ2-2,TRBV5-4,CASSLLAGENTGELFF
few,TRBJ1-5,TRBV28,CASKIADQPQHF
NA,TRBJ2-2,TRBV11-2,CASSLEGAATGELFF
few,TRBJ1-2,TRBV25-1,CASTGTGNYGYTF
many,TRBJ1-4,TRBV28,CASSPGQHEKLFF
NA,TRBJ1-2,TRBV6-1,CASSSLLGQGIGYTF
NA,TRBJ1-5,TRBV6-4,CASSGTGTGMPYSNQPQHF
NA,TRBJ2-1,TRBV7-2,CASSPGGDEQFF
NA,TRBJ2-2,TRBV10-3,CASSRGSPRDGELFF
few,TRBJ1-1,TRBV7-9,CASSLAHSTPWDFGTEAFF
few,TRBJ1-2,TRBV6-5,CASSEGQSLYGYTF
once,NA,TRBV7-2,CASSLPLSTAEQYF
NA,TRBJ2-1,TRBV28,CASRGSSYNEQFF
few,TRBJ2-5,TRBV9,CASSGGFGETQYF
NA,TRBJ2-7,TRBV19,CASSMRRVPYEQYF
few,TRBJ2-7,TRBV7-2,CASSQEGATEQYF
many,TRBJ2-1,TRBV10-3,CAIKQREFSEQFF
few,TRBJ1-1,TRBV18,CASSPPWGTGNTEAFF
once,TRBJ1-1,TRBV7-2,CASNKSANTEAFF
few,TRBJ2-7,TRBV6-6,CASSYQTGSYEQYF
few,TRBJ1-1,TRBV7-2,CASSSREGVNTEAFF
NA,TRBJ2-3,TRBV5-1,CASSLIQADTDTQYF
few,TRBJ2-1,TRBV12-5,CASGGGTSGSDNEQFF
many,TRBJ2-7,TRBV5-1,CASSPDHANYEQYF
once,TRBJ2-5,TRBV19,CASSIAADGLGETQYF
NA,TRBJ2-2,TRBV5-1,CASKIGGSTGELFF
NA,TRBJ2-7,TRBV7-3,CASSANGPKGEQYF
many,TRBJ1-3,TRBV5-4,CASSPGLSGNTIYF
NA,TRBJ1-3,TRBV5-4,CAWSSRVLGNTIYF
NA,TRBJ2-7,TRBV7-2,CASSLEVQQYF
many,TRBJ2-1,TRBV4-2,CASGRASEYNEQFF
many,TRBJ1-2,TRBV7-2,CASSTTGASLYGYTF
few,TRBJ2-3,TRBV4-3,CASRAGGSLTDTQYF
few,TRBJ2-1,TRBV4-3,CASSQVRGEQFF
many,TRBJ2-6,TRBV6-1,CASHRDSGANVLTF
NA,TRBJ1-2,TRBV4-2,CASTPIQGQFLDGYTF
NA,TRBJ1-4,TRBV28,CASQGTNEKLFF
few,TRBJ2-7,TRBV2,CASRTTSGSYEQYF
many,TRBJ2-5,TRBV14,CASSHLTVQTQYF
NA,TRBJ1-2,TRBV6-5,CASSHQDGDGYTF
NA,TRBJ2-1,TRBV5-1,CASSFPSYDNEQFF
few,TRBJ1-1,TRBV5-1,CASSLANRGLIIAEAFF